The subject of this entry is one TCR beta chain. The clone's antigen remains unknown. No quality values exist for individual bases; no much larger clone is one base distant. Genomic DNA was isolated from the sorted cells so that the TCRbeta CDR3 region could be sequenced. The immunoSEQ Assay was used to sequence the TCRbeta CDR3 regions. TCRdb limited this immuneACCESS table to in-frame rearrangements with V and J called. A share of clones is missing; checked studies link under half to unresolved V genes, and the rest is unexplained. A total of 79,000 or so clones appear in this sample, almost 85% of them only once. The ten top clones hold about 0.57% of the sample. The data were taken from a study of OX40 agonist ivuxolimab in advanced cancers. The study in broad terms: Ivuxolimab was a fully human IgG2 agonistic monoclonal antibody targeting the costimulatory receptor OX40 (CD134). Partial responses occurred in three dose-escalation patients, of whom one had hepatocellular carcinoma and two had cutaneous melanoma. The point of sequencing TCRbeta in the periphery was to test whether ivuxolimab changed TCR sequence diversity and drove clonal T-cell expansion. Of the roughly 53 patients in dose escalation, 19 had hepatocellular carcinoma, roughly 15 had melanoma, 9 had renal cell carcinoma and 9 had head and neck cancer. Prior anti-PD-1, anti-PD-L1 or anti-CTLA-4 therapy was permitted, and 40% to 50% of dose-escalation patients had received checkpoint inhibitors. Intravenous ivuxolimab was administered to patients every 2 weeks at six dose levels: 0.01, 0.1, 0.3, 1.5, 3 and 10 mg/kg. The paper describes the monotherapy dose-escalation part (N of about 57 patients) of the phase I trial of ivuxolimab. The dose-escalation cohort was 82.7% male with a mean age of approximately 60 years, ranging from roughly 20 to 80. General conclusions and limits of the study: On average, CD8+ T cells showed more expanded clones than CD4+ T cells after ivuxolimab. At doses of 0.1 to 3.0 mg/kg, clonal expansion of both CD4+ and CD8+ T cells in blood was seen between baseline and week 6. In the 0.1-3.0 mg/kg groups, partial responders had among the lowest normalized peripheral clonal expansion, particularly in CD8+ T cells. Antigen specificity was not determined for the clonally expanded peripheral T cells. Low levels of normalized T-cell clonal expansion were also seen in some patients who did not respond.

Patients with autoimmune disease history or receiving systemic immunosuppression were excluded from the trial. Peripheral blood for TCR sequencing was drawn from every dose cohort at baseline, at cycle 4 day 1 and at cycle 7 day 1. Samples were obtained from an open-label, multicenter, first-in-human phase I dose-escalation trial of ivuxolimab. Adults with locally advanced or metastatic melanoma, renal cell carcinoma, hepatocellular carcinoma or head and neck squamous cell carcinoma were enrolled in the trial. CD4+ and CD8+ T cells were sorted separately from peripheral blood before TCR sequencing. Here the sequenced sample was CD4+ or CD8+ T cells sorted from blood, taken in a trial of the OX40 agonist ivuxolimab. The TCR originated in an adult with an advanced solid tumor such as melanoma, head and neck, liver or kidney cancer.

CDR3 reads: CASSLWTGASTDTQYF. The bases read TGTGCCAGCAGCCTGTGGACAGGGGCGTCCACAGATACGCAGTATTTT. The chain links TRBV7-9 with TRBJ2-3; 9 central bases correspond to TRBD1. From the cysteine through the phenylalanine, the CDR3 covers 16 amino acids. This entry keeps only the CDR3 DNA: 48 bases, framed from base 1. Trimming takes 5 bases off V and 2 bases off J; junction bases not matched to a gene: 8. CDR1 SEHNR and CDR2 FQNEAQ were looked up in the germline V gene (reference sequence).